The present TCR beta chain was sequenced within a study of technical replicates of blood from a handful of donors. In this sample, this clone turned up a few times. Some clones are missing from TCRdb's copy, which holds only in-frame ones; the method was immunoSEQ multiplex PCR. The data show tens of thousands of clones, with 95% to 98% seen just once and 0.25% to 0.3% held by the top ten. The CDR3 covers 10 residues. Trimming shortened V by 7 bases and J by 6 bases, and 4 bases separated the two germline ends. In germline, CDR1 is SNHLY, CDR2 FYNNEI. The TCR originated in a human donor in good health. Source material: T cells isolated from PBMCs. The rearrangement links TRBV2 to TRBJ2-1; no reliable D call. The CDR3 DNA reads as TGTGCCAGCATCTTCAATGAGCAGTTCTTC. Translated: CASIFNEQFF. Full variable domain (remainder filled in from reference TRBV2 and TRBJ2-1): EPEVTQTPSHQVTQMGQEVILRCVPISNHLYFYWYRQILGQKVEFLVSFYNNEISEKSEIFDDQFSVERPDGSNFTLKIRSTKLEDSAMYFCASIFNEQFFGPGTRLTVL.